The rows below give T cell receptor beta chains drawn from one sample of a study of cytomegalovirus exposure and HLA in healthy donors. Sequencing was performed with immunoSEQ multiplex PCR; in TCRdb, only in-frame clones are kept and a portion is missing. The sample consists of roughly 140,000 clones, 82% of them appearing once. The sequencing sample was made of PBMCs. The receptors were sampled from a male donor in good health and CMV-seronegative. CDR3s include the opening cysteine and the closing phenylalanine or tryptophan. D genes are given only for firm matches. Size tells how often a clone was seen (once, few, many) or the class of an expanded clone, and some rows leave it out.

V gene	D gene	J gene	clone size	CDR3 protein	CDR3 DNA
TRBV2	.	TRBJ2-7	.	CASSPRGPSYEQYF	TGTGCCAGCAGCCCCCGCGGTCCCTCCTACGAGCAGTACTTC
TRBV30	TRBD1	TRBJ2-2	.	CAWAVWQGARTGELFF	TGTGCCTGGGCCGTCTGGCAGGGGGCGCGAACCGGGGAGCTGTTTTTT
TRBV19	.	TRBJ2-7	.	CASESVAFSYEQYF	TGTGCCAGTGAATCTGTGGCCTTCTCCTACGAGCAGTACTTC
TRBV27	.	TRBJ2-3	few	CASSLPAPDTQYF	TGTGCCAGCAGTTTACCCGCGCCGGATACGCAGTATTTT
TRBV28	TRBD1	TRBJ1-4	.	CASSLEGQGFWELFF	TGTGCCAGCAGTTTAGAGGGACAGGGGTTTTGGGAACTGTTTTTT
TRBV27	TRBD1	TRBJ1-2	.	CASSSGQAPYGYTF	TGTGCCAGCAGCTCGGGACAGGCTCCCTATGGCTACACCTTC
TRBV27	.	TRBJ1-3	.	CASSLKASGNTIYF	TGTGCCAGCAGTTTAAAAGCGTCTGGAAACACCATATATTTT
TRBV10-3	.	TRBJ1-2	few	CAIREEGGYGYTF	TGTGCCATCCGGGAGGAAGGGGGCTATGGCTACACCTTC
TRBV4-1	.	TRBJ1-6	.	CASSQEEGKGSPLHF	TGCGCCAGCAGCCAAGAGGAGGGGAAAGGTTCACCCCTCCACTTT
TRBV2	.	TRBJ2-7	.	CASTYSPEQYF	TGTGCCAGCACCTACAGTCCCGAGCAGTACTTC
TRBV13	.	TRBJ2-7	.	CASSFRGGAKYEQYF	TGTGCCAGCAGCTTTAGGGGGGGCGCAAAGTACGAGCAGTACTTC
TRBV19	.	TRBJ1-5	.	CAARSYSNQPQHF	TGTGCCGCACGGTCCTATAGCAATCAGCCCCAGCATTTT
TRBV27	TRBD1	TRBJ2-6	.	CASSLGGTGANVLTF	TGTGCCAGCAGCCTAGGGGGCACTGGGGCCAACGTCCTGACTTTC
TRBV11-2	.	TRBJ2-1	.	CASSLGAQGEQFF	TGTGCCAGCAGCTTAGGAGCGCAAGGCGAGCAGTTCTTC
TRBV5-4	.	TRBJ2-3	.	CASSRDQGGGTDTQYF	TGTGCCAGCAGCCGAGACCAGGGGGGTGGCACAGATACGCAGTATTTT
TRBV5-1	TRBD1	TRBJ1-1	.	CASSLSGTGYTEAFF	TGCGCCAGCAGCTTATCCGGGACAGGGTACACTGAAGCTTTCTTT
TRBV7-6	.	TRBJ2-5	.	CASSLFSPSRETQYF	TGTGCCAGCAGCTTATTTTCCCCTAGTCGGGAGACCCAGTACTTC
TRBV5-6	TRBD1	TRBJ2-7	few	CASSSGTGNAEQYF	TGTGCCAGCAGCTCCGGGACAGGCAATGCCGAGCAGTACTTC
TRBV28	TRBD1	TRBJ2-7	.	CASMGQGHYEQYF	TGTGCCAGCATGGGACAGGGGCACTACGAGCAGTACTTC
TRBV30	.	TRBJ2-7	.	CASLGQERYEQYF	TGTGCCTCCCTGGGGCAGGAGAGGTACGAGCAGTACTTC
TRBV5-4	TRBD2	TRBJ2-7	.	CASSLAGGPIYEQYF	TGTGCCAGCAGCTTAGCGGGAGGCCCAATCTACGAGCAGTACTTC
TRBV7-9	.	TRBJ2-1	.	CASSSGGWVRQSSYNEQFF	TGTGCCAGCAGCTCCGGGGGATGGGTGCGCCAGAGCTCCTACAATGAGCAGTTCTTC
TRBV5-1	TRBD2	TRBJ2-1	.	CASSSRTSGDYNEQFF	TGCGCCAGCAGCTCCCGGACTAGCGGGGACTACAATGAGCAGTTCTTC
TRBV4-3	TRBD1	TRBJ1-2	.	CASSQGPRQGVGYTF	TGCGCCAGCAGCCAAGGCCCCCGACAGGGGGTTGGCTACACCTTC
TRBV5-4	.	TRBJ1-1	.	CASSLDRNTEAFF	TGTGCCAGCAGTTTAGACAGGAACACTGAAGCTTTCTTT
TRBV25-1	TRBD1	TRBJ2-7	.	CASSDATGGRYEQYF	TGTGCCAGCAGTGACGCAACAGGGGGCCGTTACGAGCAGTACTTC
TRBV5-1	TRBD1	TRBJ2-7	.	CASSKRTGSPYEQYF	TGCGCCAGCAGCAAACGGACAGGGTCCCCCTACGAGCAGTACTTC
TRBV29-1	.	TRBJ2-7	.	CSVGGFSYEQYF	TGCAGCGTGGGCGGGTTTTCCTACGAGCAGTACTTC
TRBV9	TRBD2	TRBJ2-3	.	CASSVGVREADTQYF	TGTGCCAGCAGCGTAGGGGTGCGGGAGGCAGATACGCAGTATTTT
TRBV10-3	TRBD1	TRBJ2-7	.	CAITPGQVSYEQYF	TGTGCCATCACCCCTGGACAGGTTTCCTACGAGCAGTACTTC
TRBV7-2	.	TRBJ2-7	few	CASSLMGGQINEQYF	TGTGCCAGCAGCTTGATGGGGGGACAGATTAACGAGCAGTACTTC
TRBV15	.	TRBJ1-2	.	CATSQWSGYGYTF	TGTGCCACCAGCCAGTGGAGCGGCTATGGCTACACCTTC
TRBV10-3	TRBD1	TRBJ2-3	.	CAIRQGGTDTQYF	TGTGCCATCCGACAGGGGGGCACAGATACGCAGTATTTT
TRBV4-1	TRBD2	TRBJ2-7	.	CASSQTVSGLGGEQYF	TGCGCCAGCAGCCAGACTGTTAGCGGGTTGGGGGGCGAGCAGTACTTC
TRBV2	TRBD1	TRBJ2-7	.	CASTPRGTYYEQYF	TGTGCCAGCACCCCCAGGGGGACCTACTACGAGCAGTACTTC
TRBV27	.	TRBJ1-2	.	CASSEQTWGQRGYTF	TGTGCCAGCAGTGAACAGACCTGGGGGCAGCGGGGCTACACCTTC
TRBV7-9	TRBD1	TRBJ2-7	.	CASSLLGQGGYEQYF	TGTGCCAGCAGCTTACTCGGACAGGGGGGATACGAGCAGTACTTC
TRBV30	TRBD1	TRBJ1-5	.	CAWVTKDRALQPQHF	TGTGCCTGGGTGACCAAAGACAGGGCGCTTCAGCCCCAGCATTTT
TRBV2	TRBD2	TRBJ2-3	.	CASNAGGPTDTQYF	TGTGCCAGTAACGCGGGAGGGCCAACAGATACGCAGTATTTT
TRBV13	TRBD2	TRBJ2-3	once	CASSSGGADTQYF	TGTGCCAGCAGTTCGGGGGGTGCAGATACGCAGTATTTT
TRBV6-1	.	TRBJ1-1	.	CASSPDGIRAEAFF	TGTGCCAGCAGTCCAGACGGAATTCGGGCTGAAGCTTTCTTT
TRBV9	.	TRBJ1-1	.	CASSTGGATEAFF	TGTGCCAGCAGCACAGGAGGGGCCACTGAAGCTTTCTTT
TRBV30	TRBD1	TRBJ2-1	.	CAWRTRTGRSYNEQFF	TGTGCCTGGAGAACGCGGACAGGGAGGTCCTACAATGAGCAGTTCTTC
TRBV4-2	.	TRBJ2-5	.	CASSQETVGTAGRETQYF	TGTGCCAGCAGCCAAGAGACCGTCGGGACCGCGGGGAGGGAGACCCAGTACTTC
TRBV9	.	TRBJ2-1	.	CASSPPTGLYNEQFF	TGTGCCAGCAGCCCGCCCACGGGACTGTACAATGAGCAGTTCTTC
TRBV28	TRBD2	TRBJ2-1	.	CASSAAGRDEQFF	TGTGCCAGCAGCGCAGCGGGAAGGGATGAGCAGTTCTTC
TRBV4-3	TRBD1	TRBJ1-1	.	CASSQNPTGEDTEAFF	TGCGCCAGCAGCCAAAATCCGACAGGGGAAGACACTGAAGCTTTCTTT
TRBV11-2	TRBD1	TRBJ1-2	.	CASSFTGGHYGYTF	TGTGCCAGCAGCTTTACAGGGGGCCACTATGGCTACACCTTC
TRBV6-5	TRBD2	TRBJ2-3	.	CASSFSGTSVTDTQYF	TGTGCCAGCAGTTTCTCCGGGACTAGCGTCACAGATACGCAGTATTTT
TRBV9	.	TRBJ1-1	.	CASTGSGSLNTEAFF	TGTGCCAGCACCGGAAGCGGGAGCCTGAACACTGAAGCTTTCTTT
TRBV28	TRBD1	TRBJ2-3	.	CASSPPGTARDTQYF	TGTGCCAGCAGTCCCCCCGGGACAGCTAGAGATACGCAGTATTTT
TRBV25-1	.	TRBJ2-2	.	CASSGSGSTGELFF	TGTGCCAGCAGTGGGAGCGGGTCCACCGGGGAGCTGTTTTTT